The 24 T cell receptor beta chains below come from one sample, sequenced in a study of cytomegalovirus exposure and HLA in healthy donors. Vbeta (60) and Jbeta (13) primers were used in the PCR. This table comes from immunoSEQ multiplex PCR, and its TCRdb copy is limited to in-frame clones, with some not included. The data show 130,000 or so clones, around 79% seen once. The specimen sequenced was PBMCs. The receptors stem from a middle-aged woman in good health and CMV-seropositive.

This rearrangement joins TRBV2 to TRBJ1-3; maybe TRBD1 (6 bases). The CDR3 extends over 16 amino acids. Trimming took off 7 bases at V and 0 bases at J, with 16 bases between the two ends. CDR1 and CDR2 from the germline V gene are SNHLY and FYNNEI. CDR3 region: CASNPRGGDSGNTIYF. The CDR3 DNA follows: TGTGCCAGCAACCCAAGAGGGGGTGACTCTGGAAACACCATATATTTT.

The chain recombines TRBV27 with TRBJ2-7; 7 bases match TRBD2. Trimming took 3 bases from V and 3 from J; bases not matched to a gene: 20. The germline CDR1 and CDR2 sequences are MNHEY and SMNVEV (reference sequence). CDR3 length: 19 residues. CDR3 nucleotide sequence: TGTGCCAGCAGTTTTATATATAACTATCCCGGGACGGGGGGCTACGAGCAGTACTTC. As protein: CASSFIYNYPGTGGYEQYF.

This chain links TRBV18 with TRBJ2-7; 7 bases agree with TRBD1. Germline V gene data show CDR1 as KGHSH and CDR2 as LQKENI. J gave up 0 bases and V 5 bases, and 10 bases lay outside the gene matches. The CDR3 length is 16 residues. CDR3 DNA sequence: TGTGCCAGCTCATCCAGGACAGGCGGTAGCTCCTACGAGCAGTACTTC. This sequence encodes CASSSRTGGSSYEQYF.

The chain combines TRBV7-2 with TRBJ2-5, with no clear D. CDR1 and CDR2 (germline): SGHTA, FQGNSA. V lost 4 bases and J lost 7, with 10 bases in between. The CDR3 spans 12 residues. CDR3 sequence: CASSWSDATQYF. The CDR3, as DNA: TGTGCCAGCAGCTGGAGCGACGCGACCCAGTACTTC.

The chain joins TRBV28 to TRBJ1-5, with 7 bases matching TRBD1. Germline values: CDR1 MDHEN, CDR2 SYDVKM. V gave up 6 bases and J gave up 5 bases; unmatched junction bases: 13. This CDR3 has 16 residues. The CDR3 reads CASSSRTGGKDQPQHF. Written as DNA, the CDR3 is TGTGCCAGCAGCTCCCGGACAGGAGGGAAGGATCAGCCCCAGCATTTT.

The chain joins TRBV18 to TRBJ1-2; D may be TRBD1 (6 bases). The CDR3 has 15 amino acids. CDR1 and CDR2 from the germline V gene are KGHSH and LQKENI. V lost 5 bases and J 3 bases, leaving 16 bases between the germline ends. CDR3 coding DNA: TGTGCCAGCTCATCGATGGGGGGGGCGGACTATGGCTACACCTTC. Amino acids: CASSSMGGADYGYTF.

The V gene is TRBV2, the J gene TRBJ1-1, with 10 bases aligning to TRBD1. With V trimmed by 11 bases and J by 0 bases, 3 bases remained unmatched. This CDR3 has 13 residues. CDR1 and CDR2 (germline): SNHLY, FYNNEI. The CDR3 spells CAGGTGVNTEAFF. CDR3 coding DNA: TGTGCCGGAGGGACAGGGGTGAACACTGAAGCTTTCTTT.

This chain joins TRBV6-1 and TRBJ2-4; 8 bases agree with TRBD2. The CDR3 totals 12 residues. J was trimmed by 9 bases and V by 10 bases; bases with no gene match: 8. CDR1 is MNHNS, CDR2 SASEGT, per germline. Here the CDR3 reads CAMQAGEGIQYF. The CDR3 nucleotides read TGTGCCATGCAAGCGGGAGAGGGCATTCAGTACTTC.

The chain has TRBV7-3 and TRBJ2-3; 8 bases are shared with TRBD1. Germline loops: CDR1 SGHTA, CDR2 FQGTGA. CDR3 length: 15 residues. The junction had 1 base not matched to a gene; V was cut back by 1 base and J by 1 base. Here the CDR3 DNA reads TGTGCCAGCAGCTTAAGGGGACAGGGCACAGATACGCAGTATTTT. Its protein product is CASSLRGQGTDTQYF.

The chain joins TRBV9 to TRBJ2-1; TRBD2 might be the D (6 bases). Germline CDR1 SGDLS, CDR2 YYNGEE. The CDR3 length is 15 residues. The ends were cut back, 6 bases at V and 4 bases at J, with 17 bases in the middle. The CDR3, as DNA: TGTGCCAGCACCCCCGGGATAGCGGCGTACAATGAGCAGTTCTTC. Encoded protein: CASTPGIAAYNEQFF.

The J gene is TRBJ2-1, the V gene TRBV4-3; 9 bases map to TRBD2. Unmatched junction bases numbered 6, after V lost 4 bases and J lost 8 bases. The CDR3 consists of 14 residues. Germline loops: CDR1 LGHNA, CDR2 YSLEER. Here the CDR3 reads CASSRGTSFDEQFF. In DNA, the CDR3 is TGCGCCAGCAGCCGGGGGACTAGCTTCGATGAGCAGTTCTTC.

The chain joins TRBV2 to TRBJ2-1; 13 bases map to TRBD2. Germline CDR1 SNHLY, CDR2 FYNNEI. After removal of 0 bases from V and 7 bases from J, the junction contained 9 bases not matched to a gene. This CDR3 is built from 18 residues. The CDR3 DNA is TGTGCCAGCAGTGAAGCTTTAAGCGGACTAGCGGGAGTGAATGAGCAGTTCTTC. Translated: CASSEALSGLAGVNEQFF.

The V gene is TRBV4-1, the J gene TRBJ2-3, with D perhaps matching TRBD2 (7 bases). The CDR3 runs to 17 residues. Germline V gives CDR1 MGHRA, CDR2 YSYEKL. Trimming removed 1 base from V and 2 bases from J, with 16 bases in between. CDR3: CASSQAMAGAPTDTQYF. The CDR3 DNA reads as TGCGCCAGCAGCCAAGCAATGGCGGGGGCCCCCACAGATACGCAGTATTTT.

This clone was counted a few times. The CDR3 loop is CASSLGLNPGGEQYF. The CDR3 DNA follows: TGTGCCAGCAGCTTAGGACTTAACCCTGGAGGCGAGCAGTACTTC. The chain has TRBV7-2 and TRBJ2-7, with a weak D call TRBD2 (5 bases). V was trimmed by 1 base and J by 6 bases, leaving 16 bases between them. The germline V gene encodes CDR1 SGHTA and CDR2 FQGNSA. This CDR3 comprises 15 residues.

The V call is TRBV4-3, the J call TRBJ2-3; TRBD1 might be the D (5 bases). V was pared by 1 base and J by 1 base, with 15 bases between. CDR3 length: 17 amino acids. Germline lookup yields CDR1 LGHNA and CDR2 YSLEER. The CDR3 coding sequence is TGCGCCAGCAGCCAAGGACGCGGTTGGGGCGGCACAGATACGCAGTATTTT. Amino acid sequence: CASSQGRGWGGTDTQYF.

The CDR3 nucleotides are TGTGCCAGCAGCCAAGCTTCGCAGGGAACTAATGAAAAACTGTTTTTT. It specifies CASSQASQGTNEKLFF. This rearrangement joins TRBV4-2 to TRBJ1-4, with D maybe TRBD1 (5 bases). Germline lookup yields CDR1 LGHNA and CDR2 YNFKEQ. V was pared by 1 base and J by 1 base, with 10 bases between. The CDR3 has 16 residues.

This clone has a handful of counts. The chain recombines TRBV10-3 with TRBJ2-3, with 13 bases lining up with TRBD2. The ends lost 0 bases at V and 6 bases at J; junction bases unmatched: 6. Germline CDR1 reads ENHRY; CDR2 reads SYGVKD. This CDR3 spans 17 amino acids. The chain's CDR3 is CAISESGLAGEIDTQYF. CDR3 DNA: TGTGCCATCAGTGAGTCCGGACTAGCGGGGGAGATTGATACGCAGTATTTT.

This clone was observed once. The chain has TRBV14 and TRBJ1-1; D possibly corresponds to TRBD1 (5 bases). This CDR3 contains 16 residues. V lost 3 bases, J lost 1 base, and 15 bases lay in between. Per germline, CDR1 SGHDN and CDR2 FVKESK. The CDR3 DNA reads as TGTGCCAGCAGCCACAAAACAGGTTTGGGGAACACTGAAGCTTTCTTT. It translates to CASSHKTGLGNTEAFF.

The rearrangement uses TRBV18 and TRBJ1-5, with D possibly matching TRBD1 (6 bases). CDR3 length equals 12 residues. Per germline, CDR1 KGHSH and CDR2 LQKENI. V shed 10 bases and J shed 6 bases, with 13 bases lying between them. CDR3 nucleotides: TGTGCCACCACTACAGGGAGTCAGCCCCAGCATTTT. Its protein product is CATTTGSQPQHF.

The gene calls are TRBV9 and TRBJ2-7; a weak D match, TRBD1 (5 bases). Germline CDR1 SGDLS, CDR2 YYNGEE. This CDR3 has 16 residues. Trimming removed 4 bases from V and 3 bases from J, with 20 bases in between. The CDR3 nucleotides read TGTGCCAGCAGCCCCGAAGGGGAACTATTCAACTACGAGCAGTACTTC. It is translated as CASSPEGELFNYEQYF.

The chain joins TRBV27 to TRBJ2-7; 8 bases fit TRBD2. The CDR3 is 14 residues long. V was clipped by 6 bases and J by 3 bases; unmatched bases: 7. Per the germline V gene, CDR1 is MNHEY and CDR2 is SMNVEV (reference sequence). CDR3 in amino acids: CASSDEAGVYEQYF. Here the CDR3 DNA reads TGTGCCAGCAGCGACGAAGCGGGAGTCTACGAGCAGTACTTC.

The rearrangement links TRBV15 to TRBJ2-6; no definite D call. V lost 1 base and J lost 1, with 5 bases in between. The CDR3 has 15 amino acids. Germline assignment: CDR1 LNHNV and CDR2 YYDKDF (reference sequence). The CDR3 region has the DNA TGTGCCACCAGCAGAGCCCCGTCTGGGGCCAACGTCCTGACTTTC. Its translation: CATSRAPSGANVLTF.

A single count supports this clone. The chain has TRBV6-1 and TRBJ2-3, with TRBD1 identical over 10 bases. Germline V gene sequence: CDR1 MNHNS, CDR2 SASEGT. Germline trimming cut 7 bases from V and 2 bases from J; bases unmatched to any gene: 6. CDR3 length: 15 amino acids. CDR3 coding DNA: TGTGCCAGCACCCGGGACAGGGGTTACACAGATACGCAGTATTTT. Translated, it gives CASTRDRGYTDTQYF.

The chain recombines TRBV7-8 with TRBJ2-5; maybe TRBD2 (7 bases). The CDR3 sequence is 15 residues long. Germline V lookup: CDR1 SGHVS, CDR2 FQNEAQ. V lost 5 bases to trimming and J lost 7 bases, with 20 bases between them. CDR3 protein: CASSNPQGGLGTQYF. In nucleotides, the CDR3 is TGTGCCAGCAGCAACCCACAGGGAGGGTTAGGGACCCAGTACTTC.